This is a list of T cell receptor beta chains from one sample in a study of blood T cells in healthy people across ages. Each CDR3 protein is one row after TCRdb ran MiXCR on the 5' RACE reads. The sample lists some 860,000 distinct CDR3 sequences, about 61% occurring once. Sequenced: blood. These receptors were collected from a man aged 35 to 55 in good health. CDR3s leave out the opening cysteine and the closing phenylalanine or tryptophan.

>TRBJ2-1|TRBV7-7
ASSLGRAEGNEQF
>TRBJ1-5|TRBV20-1
SARSSRLRDQPQH
>TRBJ1-1|TRBV7-9
ASSLAISGGDEAF
>TRBJ2-3|TRBV15
ATSSRGPTDTQY
>TRBJ2-3|TRBV11-3
ASSSPSVLAGSSGTDTQY
>TRBJ2-3|TRBV14
ASSQHRYDAGSSTDTQY
>TRBJ1-4|TRBV11-2
ASSLGRQGTNEKLF
>TRBJ2-1|TRBV5-1
ASSSTGRLGYEQF
>TRBJ2-1|TRBV28
ASSPTSGASYNEQF
>TRBJ2-4|TRBV7-2
ASSLDLKNIQY
>TRBJ2-3|TRBV5-1
ASRGDLSTDTQY
>TRBJ2-4|TRBV11-1
ASSLYDTKNIQY
>TRBJ1-2|TRBV3-1
ASSQGIQGQGDYGYT
>TRBJ1-2|TRBV5-6
ASSAGGIYGYT
>TRBJ2-7|TRBV6-5
ASSPATALYEQY
>TRBJ2-1|TRBV5-5
ASSLGSGTGTYNEQF
>-|TRBV20-1
SARSGANRETQY
>TRBJ2-5|TRBV5-1
ASSLGSYPTQETQY
>TRBJ2-1|TRBV27
AIGRGSYNEQF
>TRBJ2-1|TRBV12-3/TRBV12-4
ASSLASGLAGNNERF
>TRBJ1-1|TRBV7-2
ASSSRAAEAF
>TRBJ1-5|TRBV12-5
ASGKGQGHNQPQH
>TRBJ2-5|TRBV2
ASSEVRLAGAMRETQY
>TRBJ2-1|TRBV5-1
ASSQGYNNEQF
>TRBJ1-2|TRBV27
ASSPIGGGNGYT
>TRBJ1-6|TRBV27
ASSLSNLGFNSPLH
>TRBJ2-3|TRBV7-2
ASSRTSGRADTQY